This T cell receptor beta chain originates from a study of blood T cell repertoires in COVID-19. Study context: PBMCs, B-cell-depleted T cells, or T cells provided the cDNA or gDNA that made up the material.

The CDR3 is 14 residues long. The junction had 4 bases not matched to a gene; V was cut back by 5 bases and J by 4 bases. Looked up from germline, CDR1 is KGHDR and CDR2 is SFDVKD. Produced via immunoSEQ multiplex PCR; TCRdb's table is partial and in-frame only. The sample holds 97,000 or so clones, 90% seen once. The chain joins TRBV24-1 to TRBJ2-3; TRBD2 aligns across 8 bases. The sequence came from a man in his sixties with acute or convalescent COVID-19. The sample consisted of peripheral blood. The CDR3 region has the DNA TGTGCCACCAGTGTCGGGGGGGCTTCAGATACGCAGTATTTT. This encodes CATSVGGASDTQYF.